This entry lists 3 T cell receptor beta chains sequenced from one sample in a study of blood T cell repertoires in COVID-19 (dated by TCRdb to about 2020). The library was generated by the immunoSEQ multiplex PCR assay. In its TCRdb copy, this immuneACCESS table keeps in-frame sequences only and misses some clones. Where compared with another copy, unresolved V genes explain less than half of these, and the others have no known cause. The sample contains over 120,000 clones, about 86% of them found a single time. The ten largest clones represent 3% to 3.5% of the sample. The sequencing sample was made of peripheral blood. These receptors originate from a woman older than 75 with acute or convalescent COVID-19.

The chain is built from TRBV11-2 and TRBJ1-1; D unclear. Germline V gives CDR1 SGHAT, CDR2 FQNNGV. The CDR3 runs 16 residues. Trimming cost V 1 base and J 3 bases, with 15 bases left between them. The CDR3 DNA reads TGTGCCAGCAGCTTAGGAGCGGCTGGAGGGTACACTGAAGCTTTCTTT. This sequence encodes CASSLGAAGGYTEAFF.

V usage is TRBV2 and J usage is TRBJ1-1, with unresolved D. Trimming shortened V by 7 bases and J by 3 bases, and 18 bases separated the two germline ends. This CDR3 is built from 15 residues. Per germline, CDR1 SNHLY and CDR2 FYNNEI. The CDR3, as DNA: TGTGCCAGCAATAGGGATGGCCGCGGGGACACTGAAGCTTTCTTT. It codes for CASNRDGRGDTEAFF.

This clone was observed a few times. The V and J genes are TRBV7-2 and TRBJ1-5; TRBD1 might be the D (5 bases). There are 16 residues in the CDR3. The germline CDR1 and CDR2 sequences are SGHTA and FQGNSA. The V end lost 2 bases, the J end lost 1 base, and 12 bases lay between the germline ends. The CDR3 sequence: CASSLQGGRSNQPQHF. In DNA form, the CDR3 reads TGTGCCAGCAGCTTACAGGGCGGACGGAGCAATCAGCCCCAGCATTTT. Complete variable domain (other parts from reference TRBV7-2 and TRBJ1-5): GAGVSQSPSNKVTEKGKDVELRCDPISGHTALYWYRQSLGQGLEFLIYFQGNSAPDKSGLPSDRFSAERTGGSVSTLTIQRTQQEDSAVYLCASSLQGGRSNQPQHFGDGTRLSIL.